This record looks at one T cell receptor beta chain sequence and its context. The source of the sample is a study of blood T cell repertoires in COVID-19. Profiled with immunoSEQ multiplex PCR; TCRdb holds only in-frame clones, not every one. The data show roughly 230,000 clones, around 85% seen once. V was pared by 4 bases and J by 5 bases, with 17 bases between. The CDR3 has 15 residues. Germline V gene sequence: CDR1 SGHDN, CDR2 FVKESK. The clonotype originates from a woman aged 60 to 75 with active or convalescent COVID-19. Sequencing was performed on peripheral blood. The J gene is TRBJ2-5, the V gene TRBV14, with a possible D match to TRBD1 (6 bases). The CDR3 DNA reads as TGTGCCAGCAGCCCGCCCACAGGGTTGCAGGAGACCCAGTACTTC. Protein product: CASSPPTGLQETQYF.